The clone carrying this T cell receptor beta chain has more than one count but fewer than ten. The target antigen is unknown. Primers used in a second PCR of roughly 7 to 12 cycles were a sample-barcoded 5' primer and a J-beta primer mix. From each sample, at least 2.5 million paired-end reads containing CDR3 were obtained. TCRdb passed the 5' RACE reads through MiXCR, listing each CDR3 protein once. The table lists some 1.5 million distinct CDR3 sequences, 28% of them singletons, with approximately 7.7% in the top ten. This specimen belongs to a study of blood T cells in healthy people across ages. Whole-study findings and limits: Calculation of diversity from one million T cells yielded estimates considered to be underestimates.

V was clipped by 6 bases and J by 2 bases, with 17 bases between them. This CDR3 spans 16 amino acids. CDR1 and CDR2 (germline): SGHVS, FNYEAQ. What was sequenced was blood. This clonotype was sampled from a woman aged 30 to 39 in good health. This chain joins TRBV7-6 and TRBJ2-1, with D perhaps matching TRBD1 (6 bases). CDR3 DNA: TGTGCCAGCAGTTCCGGCGGCCAGGGGCCCTACAATGAGCAGTTCTTC. Translating it yields CASSSGGQGPYNEQFF.